Shown below are 10 T cell receptor beta chains from a single sample sequenced in a study of tissue T cells after allogeneic stem cell transplantation. Measured with immunoSEQ multiplex PCR; TCRdb has only the in-frame clones, and not every one. The sample records 20,000 to 25,000 clones, over 55% being singletons. The material sequenced was spleen. The receptors were sampled from a female BALB/c mouse in good health. Mouse strain MHC haplotype: H2-d.

With regard to this clone: Germline and genes: mouse. CDR3 protein: CASSDVTGGGNNYAEQFF. Incomplete CDR3 DNA: TGTGCCAGCAGTGATGTGACTGGGGGGGGAAATAACTATGCTGAGCAGTTC. This chain joins TRBV13-3 and TRBJ2-1; TRBD2 agrees at 11 bases. The CDR3 end is not reached by the read, which stops 1 residue before it; the germline J gene fills it in. CDR3 length equals 18 residues. Germline V gene lookup returns CDR1 NNHDY and CDR2 SYVADS. V lost 0 bases and J lost 0; bases outside the gene matches: 5.

Turning to this clone: Any gene name here is a mouse gene name. The CDR3 is cut off 1 residue early in the read; its end comes from the germline J gene. The V gene is TRBV13-3, the J gene TRBJ2-7; D is unclear. Germline V gives CDR1 NNHDY, CDR2 SYVADS. This CDR3 is built from 12 residues. The V and J ends lost 2 bases and 6 bases respectively, with 9 bases between them. The CDR3 here is CASSERVREQYF. CDR3 DNA, as far as it was read: TGTGCCAGCAGTGAGAGGGTCCGTGAACAGTAC.

Worth noting for this clone: Gene names denote mouse genes. The CDR3 reads CASSLEGQANERLFF. The sequenced part of the CDR3 DNA is TGTGCCAGCAGCTTAGAGGGACAGGCCAACGAAAGATTATTT. The chain is built from TRBV3 and TRBJ1-4, with 8 bases matching TRBD1. Read coverage stops 1 residue before the CDR3 terminus; the germline J gene supplies the remainder. Trimming removed 1 base from V and 3 bases from J; junction bases left unmatched: 1. The CDR3 covers 15 residues. CDR1 and CDR2 (germline): SNHLY, FYNGKV (reference sequence). Full variable domain (rest looked up from reference TRBV3 and TRBJ1-4): GPKVLQIPSHQIIDMGQMVTLNCDPVSNHLYFYWYKQILGQQMEFLVNFYNGKVMEKSKLFKDQFSVERPDGSYFTLKIQPTALEDSAVYFCASSLEGQANERLFFGHGTKLSVL.

Notes on this clone: Each gene name is a mouse one. The read ends 1 residue before the CDR3 terminus; that terminus is restored from the germline J gene. J is TRBJ1-3 and V is TRBV2; tentatively, D is TRBD1 (5 bases). The germline V and J ends were trimmed by 0 bases and 0 bases, with 6 bases remaining between them. Germline V gives CDR1 LGHNA, CDR2 YSYQKL. This CDR3 comprises 15 residues. CDR3 DNA (partial): TGTGCCAGCAGCCAAGAGGGGCCTTCTGGAAATACGCTCTAT. It yields the protein CASSQEGPSGNTLY. The CDR3, in full, reads CASSQEGPSGNTLYF.

To note about this clone: Gene names and germline match the mouse. Read coverage stops 1 residue before the CDR3 terminus; the germline J gene supplies the remainder. The chain combines TRBV13-1 with TRBJ2-3; 7 bases fit TRBD2. V trimming: 2 bases; J trimming: 2 bases; junction bases outside the gene matches: 2. From germline, CDR1 is NSHNY and CDR2 SYGAGN. The CDR3 sequence is 14 residues long. CDR3 DNA, as far as it was read: TGTGCCAGCAGTGACTGGGGGTCTGCAGAAACGCTGTAT. Its protein product is CASSDWGSAETLY. The full-length CDR3 reads as CASSDWGSAETLYF.

To note about this clone: The germline and genes are mouse ones. The read is 1 residue too short to cover the CDR3 end, so that end is filled in from the germline J gene. This chain links TRBV5 with TRBJ1-3; 8 nucleotides agree with TRBD1. The trim removed 3 bases at V and 2 bases at J, leaving 3 bases unmatched. CDR1 is LGHNA, CDR2 YNLKQL, per germline (reference sequence). This CDR3 is built from 15 residues. The CDR3 loop is CASSQEDRAGNTLYF. The part of the CDR3 DNA that was read is TGTGCCAGCAGCCAGGAGGACAGGGCTGGAAATACGCTCTAT.

This clone was found a few times. Gene names are the mouse ones. Incomplete CDR3 DNA: TGTGCCAGCAGCCAAGGACAGAGGGGGCGAGAACAGTAC. Residues: CASSQGQRGREQY. Given in full, the CDR3 is CASSQGQRGREQYF. The rearrangement uses TRBV5 and TRBJ2-7, with TRBD1 as a possible D gene (7 bases). The read comes to an end 1 residue before the CDR3 does, leaving the germline J gene to fill in the end. The length of the CDR3 is 14 residues. Trimming removed 1 base from V and 7 bases from J, with 14 bases in between. Per germline, CDR1 LGHNA and CDR2 YNLKQL (reference sequence).

About this clone: Likely a read error: the CDR3 ends without its conserved phenylalanine or tryptophan. Because the CDR3's place on the DNA is in doubt, the DNA is left out and the CDR3 is given as listed by TCRdb. All gene names here are mouse names. This chain joins TRBV13-1 and TRBJ2-6; the D call in the table, TRBD1, was not verified against the DNA. TRBJ2-6 represents a pseudogene. Looked up from germline, CDR1 is NSHNY and CDR2 is SYGAGN. The CDR3 has 15 amino acids, counting both end residues. CDR3 residues: CASSDEGQGALALTD.

As to this clone: Gene names are the mouse ones. The sequenced fragment ends 1 residue before the CDR3 boundary, so the rest is inferred from the germline J gene. V gene TRBV29 combines with J gene TRBJ1-1; no clear D gene. The V gene's germline CDR1 is MSHET and CDR2 SYDVDS. V was cut by 0 bases and J by 6 bases, with 2 bases left in between. The CDR3 covers 11 residues. CDR3 bases read: TGTGCTAGCAGTTTATCTTCAGAAGTCTTC. This codes for CASSLSSEVF. The full CDR3 protein reads CASSLSSEVFF.

A word on this clone: The genes are named according to mouse. The observed sequence ends 1 residue before the CDR3 terminus, with the missing tail filled in from the germline J gene. This chain uses TRBV16 with TRBJ1-3; 10 nucleotides match TRBD1. This CDR3 is built from 17 residues. Germline CDR1 SGHSA, CDR2 FRNQAP. J was trimmed by 2 bases and V by 1 base; bases with no gene match: 5. CDR3 sequence reads: CASSLGDRGAPGNTLYF. CDR3 DNA (partial): TGTGCAAGCAGCTTAGGGGACAGGGGAGCGCCTGGAAATACGCTCTAT.